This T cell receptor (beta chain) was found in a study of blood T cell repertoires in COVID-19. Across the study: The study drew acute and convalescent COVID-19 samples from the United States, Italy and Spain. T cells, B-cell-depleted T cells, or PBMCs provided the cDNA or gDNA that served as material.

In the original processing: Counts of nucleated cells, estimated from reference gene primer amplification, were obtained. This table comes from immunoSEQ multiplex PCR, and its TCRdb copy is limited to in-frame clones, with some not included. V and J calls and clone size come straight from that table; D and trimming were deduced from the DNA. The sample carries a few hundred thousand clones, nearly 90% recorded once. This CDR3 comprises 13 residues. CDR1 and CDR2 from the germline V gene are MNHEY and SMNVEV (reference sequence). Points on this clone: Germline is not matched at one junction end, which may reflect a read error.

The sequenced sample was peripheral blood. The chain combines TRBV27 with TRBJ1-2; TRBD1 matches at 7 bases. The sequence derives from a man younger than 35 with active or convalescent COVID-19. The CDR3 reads CASSLGAGGLFSF. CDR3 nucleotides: TGTGCCAGCAGTTTAGGGGCAGGGGGTCTTTTTAGCTTC.